The 9 T cell receptor beta chains reported below all come from one sample, sequenced in a study of T cell responses to AZD1222 COVID-19 vaccine. TCRdb's copy holds only in-frame clones and misses some; the assay was immunoSEQ multiplex PCR. Among about 140,000 clones listed, about 89% were seen once. Source: peripheral blood, taken on day 0 of AZD1222 vaccination. The receptor set was obtained from an adult in good health.

The chain links TRBV6-2 or TRBV6-3 to TRBJ1-5; TRBD1 agrees at 8 bases. There are 16 residues in the CDR3. Germline V gives CDR1 MNHEY, CDR2 SVGEGT. With 2 bases clipped from V and 2 bases from J, the junction kept 5 bases outside the gene matches. CDR3 in DNA: TGTGCCAGCAGTTACGGGACAGGCCGTGGCAATCAGCCCCAGCATTTT. It is translated as CASSYGTGRGNQPQHF.

This chain connects TRBV6-4 to TRBJ1-1; D unclear. The germline CDR1 and CDR2 sequences are MRHNA and SNTAGT. The CDR3 contains 16 residues. V gave up 2 bases and J gave up 3 bases, with 16 bases separating them. CDR3 protein: CASSDRFTSTDTEAFF. In DNA, the CDR3 is TGTGCCAGCAGTGACAGGTTCACCTCCACGGACACTGAAGCTTTCTTT.

The V gene is TRBV7-9, the J gene TRBJ1-2, with a tentative D call TRBD1 (6 bases). The germline V gene has CDR1 SEHNR and CDR2 FQNEAQ (reference sequence). The V and J ends lost 0 bases and 3 bases respectively, with 8 bases between them. This CDR3 is 14 amino acids long. CDR3 sequence (DNA): TGTGCCAGCAGCTTAGCGGGACAAGACTATGGCTACACCTTC. Translation gives CASSLAGQDYGYTF.

This chain joins TRBV3-1 (or the pseudogene TRBV3-2) and TRBJ1-3; no clear D gene. Germline V lookup: CDR1 LGHDT, CDR2 YNNKEL (reference sequence). CDR3 length: 13 residues. Trimming took off 3 bases at V and 7 bases at J, with 10 bases between the two ends. The CDR3 DNA is TGTGCCAGCAGCCAGTACGCATCCAACACCATATATTTT. Residues: CASSQYASNTIYF.

This chain uses TRBV7-9 with TRBJ1-4, with 8 bases identical to TRBD1. J gave up 4 bases and V 4 bases, and 2 bases lay outside the gene matches. From germline, CDR1 is SEHNR and CDR2 FQNEAQ (reference sequence). This CDR3 is built from 14 residues. CDR3: CASSYGQGNEKLFF. Here the CDR3 DNA reads TGTGCCAGCAGCTACGGACAGGGTAATGAAAAACTGTTTTTT.

This sequence joins TRBV15 and TRBJ1-5; D is uncertain. CDR1 is LNHNV, CDR2 YYDKDF, per germline (reference sequence). Trimming shortened V by 0 bases and J by 6 bases, and 6 bases separated the two germline ends. The CDR3 has 13 residues. The CDR3 DNA reads TGTGCCACCAGCAGAGATATTAGTCAGCCCCAGCATTTT. Amino acid sequence: CATSRDISQPQHF.

The V call is TRBV19, the J call TRBJ2-7, with 7 bases matching TRBD2. The CDR3 totals 14 residues. Germline CDR1 and CDR2: LNHDA and SQIVND (reference sequence). V was clipped by 6 bases and J by 2 bases; unmatched bases: 7. CDR3 protein: CASSHPGTTYEQYF. CDR3 DNA: TGTGCCAGTAGCCACCCCGGGACTACCTACGAGCAGTACTTC.

The CDR3 reads CASSLISPTNEKLFF. As DNA, the CDR3 is TGCGCCAGCAGCCTTATTTCTCCAACTAATGAAAAACTGTTTTTT. The rearrangement links TRBV4-1 to TRBJ1-4; D uncertain. The CDR3 has 15 amino acids. CDR1 is MGHRA, CDR2 YSYEKL, per germline. Deletions cut 4 bases from V and 0 bases from J, with 9 bases between.

The rearrangement links TRBV2 to TRBJ2-5; TRBD2 aligns across 9 bases. Trimming took 6 bases from V and 1 from J; bases not matched to a gene: 9. Germline V lookup: CDR1 SNHLY, CDR2 FYNNEI. The CDR3 covers 16 residues. CDR3 DNA sequence: TGTGCCAGCAGGGACTCAGCGGGGGGCCTCCAAGAGACCCAGTACTTC. Protein: CASRDSAGGLQETQYF.